The entry below gives a single TCR beta chain sequence along with its context. What it binds is not known. This sample is drawn from a study of cytomegalovirus exposure and HLA in healthy donors. Study-wide results and caveats: Analysis was performed later, and it showed HLA-associated TCR beta chains to be more clonally expanded than equally common others. According to an earlier analysis, most TCR beta V segments yielded productive rearrangements about 87% or about 30% of the time. A few CMV-associated chains proved CMV antigen-specific in vitro.

The germline V gene has CDR1 MRHNA and CDR2 SNTAGT. Trimming at V came to 6 bases and at J to 7 bases, leaving 8 bases not matched to a gene. The CDR3 covers 15 residues. PCR amplification relied on 60 Vbeta primers (plus 13 Jbeta primers). The method was immunoSEQ multiplex PCR; TCRdb's version includes in-frame clones alone and lacks a portion of them. Of roughly 120,000 clones listed, 86% were seen once; the top ten hold around 2%. The chain joins TRBV6-4 to TRBJ2-1; 11 bases agree with TRBD1. The origin of this receptor is a man aged 40-50 years in good health and CMV-seronegative. Sample: PBMCs. The CDR3: CASSPGTGGLNEQFF. DNA for the CDR3: TGTGCCAGCAGCCCCGGGACAGGGGGATTAAATGAGCAGTTCTTC.